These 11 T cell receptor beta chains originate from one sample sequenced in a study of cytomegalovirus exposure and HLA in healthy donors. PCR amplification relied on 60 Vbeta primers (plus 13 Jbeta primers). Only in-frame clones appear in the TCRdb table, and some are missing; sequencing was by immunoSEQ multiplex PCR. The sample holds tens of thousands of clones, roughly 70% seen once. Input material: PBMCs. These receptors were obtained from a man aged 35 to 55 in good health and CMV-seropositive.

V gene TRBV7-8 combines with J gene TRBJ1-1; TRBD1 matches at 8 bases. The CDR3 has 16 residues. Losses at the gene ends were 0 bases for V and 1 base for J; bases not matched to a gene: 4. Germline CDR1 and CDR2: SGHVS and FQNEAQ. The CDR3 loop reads CASSLATGQANTEAFF. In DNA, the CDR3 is TGTGCCAGCAGCTTAGCTACGGGACAGGCGAACACTGAAGCTTTCTTT.

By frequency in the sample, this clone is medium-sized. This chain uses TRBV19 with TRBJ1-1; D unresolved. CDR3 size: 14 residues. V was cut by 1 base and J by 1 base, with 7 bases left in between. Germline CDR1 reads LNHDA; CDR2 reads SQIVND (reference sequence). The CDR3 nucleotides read TGTGCCAGTAGTATAGGCAGGCCGAACACTGAAGCTTTCTTT. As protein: CASSIGRPNTEAFF.

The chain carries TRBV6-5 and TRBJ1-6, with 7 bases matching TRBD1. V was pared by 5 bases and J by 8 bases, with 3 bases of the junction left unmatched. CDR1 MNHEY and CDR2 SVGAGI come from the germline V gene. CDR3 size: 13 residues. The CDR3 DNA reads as TGTGCCAGCAGTCGACAGGGTTATTCACCCCTCCACTTT. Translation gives CASSRQGYSPLHF.

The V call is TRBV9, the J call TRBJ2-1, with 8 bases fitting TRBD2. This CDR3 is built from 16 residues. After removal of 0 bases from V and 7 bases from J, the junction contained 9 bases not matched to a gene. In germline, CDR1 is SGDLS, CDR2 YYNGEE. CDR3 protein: CASSVEPGTRSNEQFF. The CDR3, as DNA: TGTGCCAGCAGCGTAGAGCCCGGGACTAGGTCTAATGAGCAGTTCTTC.

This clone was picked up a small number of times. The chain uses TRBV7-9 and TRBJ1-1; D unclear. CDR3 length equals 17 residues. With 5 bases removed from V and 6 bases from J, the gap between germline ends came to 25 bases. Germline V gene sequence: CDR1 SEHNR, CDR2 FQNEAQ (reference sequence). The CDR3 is CASSITGSSSSRSEAFF. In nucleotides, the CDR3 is TGTGCCAGCAGCATCACGGGGAGTTCATCTTCCCGGTCTGAAGCTTTCTTT.

In nucleotides, the CDR3 is TGTGCCACCCGACCCCGGACAGGATTAAATGAAAAACTGTTTTTT. Its protein is CATRPRTGLNEKLFF. The V call is TRBV19, the J call TRBJ1-4; 7 nucleotides line up with TRBD1. This CDR3 region has 15 residues. Trimming removed 10 bases from V and 5 bases from J; junction bases left unmatched: 13. The germline V gene encodes CDR1 LNHDA and CDR2 SQIVND (reference sequence). The full variable domain, in which reference TRBV19 and TRBJ1-4 provide the parts outside the CDR3, is DGGITQSPKYLFRKEGQNVTLSCEQNLNHDAMYWYRQDPGQGLRLIYYSQIVNDFQKGDIAEGYSVSREKKESFPLTVTSAQKNPTAFYLCATRPRTGLNEKLFFGSGTQLSVL.

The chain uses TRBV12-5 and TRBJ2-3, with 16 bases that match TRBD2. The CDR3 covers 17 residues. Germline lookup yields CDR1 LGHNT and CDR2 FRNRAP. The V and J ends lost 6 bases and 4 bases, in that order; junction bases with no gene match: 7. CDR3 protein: CASGAGTSGGASDTQYF. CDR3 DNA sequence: TGTGCTAGTGGAGCCGGGACTAGCGGGGGGGCCTCAGATACGCAGTATTTT.

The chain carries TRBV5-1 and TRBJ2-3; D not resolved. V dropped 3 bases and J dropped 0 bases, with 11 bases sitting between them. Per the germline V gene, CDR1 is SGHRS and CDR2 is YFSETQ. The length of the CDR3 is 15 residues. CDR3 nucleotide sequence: TGCGCCAGCAGCTGGATGGGCCCTAGCACAGATACGCAGTATTTT. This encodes CASSWMGPSTDTQYF.

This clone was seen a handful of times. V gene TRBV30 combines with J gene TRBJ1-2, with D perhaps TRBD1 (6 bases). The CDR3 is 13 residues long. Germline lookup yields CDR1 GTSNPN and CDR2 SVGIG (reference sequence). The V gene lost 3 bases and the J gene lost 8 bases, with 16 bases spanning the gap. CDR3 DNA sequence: TGTGCCTGGAGCCGAAGTCCCCAGGGGGGCTACACCTTC. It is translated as CAWSRSPQGGYTF.

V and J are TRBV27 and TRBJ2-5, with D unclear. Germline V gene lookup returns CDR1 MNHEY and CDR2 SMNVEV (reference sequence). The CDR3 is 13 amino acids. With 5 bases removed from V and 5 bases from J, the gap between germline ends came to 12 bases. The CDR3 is CASSLVVGETQYF. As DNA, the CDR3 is TGTGCCAGCAGTCTCGTGGTCGGGGAGACCCAGTACTTC.

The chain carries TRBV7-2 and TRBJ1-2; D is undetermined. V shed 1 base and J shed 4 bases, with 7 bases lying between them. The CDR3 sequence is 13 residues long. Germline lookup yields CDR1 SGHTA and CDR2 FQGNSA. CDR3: CASSLETAYGYTF. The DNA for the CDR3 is TGTGCCAGCAGCTTAGAAACAGCCTATGGCTACACCTTC.